This TCR beta chain was recorded in a study of CD8 T cells in Susac syndrome. RNA totalling 0.5 to 1 ug underwent reverse transcription with random hexamers. TCRdb fed the immunoSEQ multiplex PCR reads into MiXCR, producing one record per CDR3 protein. The repertoire holds 95,000 to 150,000 distinct CDR3 sequences, with roughly 94% as singletons. V was clipped by 6 bases and J by 8 bases, with 16 bases between them. The CDR3 covers 13 residues. The TCR comes from a human donor in good health. The chain joins TRBV12-3 or TRBV12-4 to TRBJ1-2; D perhaps matches TRBD1 (6 bases). What was sequenced was CD4+ T cells from PBMCs. CDR3 sequence reads: CASSQRGEWGYTF. The DNA of the CDR3 is TGTGCCAGCAGCCAAAGGGGGGAATGGGGCTACACCTTC.